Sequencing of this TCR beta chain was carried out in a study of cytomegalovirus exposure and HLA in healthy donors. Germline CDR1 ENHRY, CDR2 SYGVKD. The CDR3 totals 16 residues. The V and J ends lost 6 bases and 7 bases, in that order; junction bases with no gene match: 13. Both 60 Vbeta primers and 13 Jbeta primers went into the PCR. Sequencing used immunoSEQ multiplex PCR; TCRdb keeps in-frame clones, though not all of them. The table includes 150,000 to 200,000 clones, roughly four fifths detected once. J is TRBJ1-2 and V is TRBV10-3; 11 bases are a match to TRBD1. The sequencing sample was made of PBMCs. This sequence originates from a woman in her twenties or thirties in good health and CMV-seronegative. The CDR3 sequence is CAISWGQGVNQGGYTF. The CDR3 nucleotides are TGTGCCATCAGCTGGGGACAGGGGGTTAATCAAGGTGGCTACACCTTC.